This TCR beta chain was obtained from a study of CD8 T cells in Susac syndrome. TCR beta sequencing covered blood CD8+ and CD4+ T cells. Random-hexamer reverse transcription was applied to about 0.45 to 1 ug RNA. The immunoSEQ assay covered 54 Vbeta and 13 Jbeta segments for CDR3. From the immunoSEQ multiplex PCR reads, TCRdb called clonotypes with MiXCR, one entry per CDR3 protein. The table records 150,000 to 190,000 distinct CDR3 sequences, about 95% of them present only once. Germline values: CDR1 SNHLY, CDR2 FYNNEI. This CDR3 is 15 amino acids long. Trimming cost V 6 bases and J 3 bases; bases outside gene matches: 6.

The V call is TRBV2, the J call TRBJ1-5; 9 bases match TRBD1. This sequence was found in a human donor with multiple sclerosis. The sequenced sample was CD8+ T cells from PBMCs. The CDR3 here is CASRGQGWNNQPQHF. The CDR3 nucleotides read TGTGCCAGCAGGGGACAGGGATGGAACAATCAGCCCCAGCATTTT.